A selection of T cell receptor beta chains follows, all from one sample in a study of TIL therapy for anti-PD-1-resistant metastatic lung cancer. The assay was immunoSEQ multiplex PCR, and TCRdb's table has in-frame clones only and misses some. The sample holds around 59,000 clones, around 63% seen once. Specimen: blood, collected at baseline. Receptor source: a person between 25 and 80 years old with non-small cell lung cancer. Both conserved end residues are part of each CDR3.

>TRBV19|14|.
CASMPRTGGSEQYF
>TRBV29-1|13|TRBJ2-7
CSVGIYGYHEQYF
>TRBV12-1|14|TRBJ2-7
CATLSGAEHYEQYF
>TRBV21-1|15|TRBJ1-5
CASSAPGLSNQPQHF
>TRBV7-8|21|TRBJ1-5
CASSSSYVGGSGVHSNQPQHF
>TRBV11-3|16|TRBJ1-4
CASSLDLGGANEKLFF
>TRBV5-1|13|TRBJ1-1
CASSQVMNTEAFF
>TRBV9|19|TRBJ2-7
CASSFEEGSGDESSYEQYF
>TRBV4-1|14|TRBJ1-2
CASSQIPGGRGYTF
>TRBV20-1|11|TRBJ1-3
CSAHSGNTIYF
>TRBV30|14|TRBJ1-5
CASGTGIGNQPQHF
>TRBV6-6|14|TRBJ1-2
CATTGTGYNYGYTF
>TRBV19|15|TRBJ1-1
CASQTWGRLNTEAFF
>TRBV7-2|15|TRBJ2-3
CASSQGQGSTDTQYF
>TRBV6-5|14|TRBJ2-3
CASRSGGRVDTQYF
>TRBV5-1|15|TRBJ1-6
CASSLAVREASPLHF
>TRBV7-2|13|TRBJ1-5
CASSLGQAQPQHF
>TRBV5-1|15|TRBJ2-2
CASSLAGVDTGELFF
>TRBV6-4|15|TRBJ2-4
CASSDRVRLGNIQYF
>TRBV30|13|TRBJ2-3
CAWRLAGTDTQYF
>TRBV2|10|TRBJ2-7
CASSSYEQYF
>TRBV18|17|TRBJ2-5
CASSPRIGASTGETQYF
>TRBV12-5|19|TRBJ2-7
CASGPRTSGRPNRLYEQYF
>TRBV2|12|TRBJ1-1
CASSEDRTEAFF
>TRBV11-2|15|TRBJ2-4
CASSFRDRVGNIQYF
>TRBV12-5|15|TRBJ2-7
CASGFRSGSSYEQYF
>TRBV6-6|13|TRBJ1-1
CASSPEGNTEAFF
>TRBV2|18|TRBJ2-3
CASSERTSGRVGTDTQYF
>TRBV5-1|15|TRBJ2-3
CASSLVGRSTDTQYF
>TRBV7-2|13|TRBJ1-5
CASSLVRGQPQHF
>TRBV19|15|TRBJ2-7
CASRARSTGYYEQYF
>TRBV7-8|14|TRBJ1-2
CASSLMGTGYGYTF
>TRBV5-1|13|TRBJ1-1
CASSAGQGWEAFF
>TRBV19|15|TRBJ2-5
CASSIKRGGQETQYF
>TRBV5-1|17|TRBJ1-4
CASSSTPGLSTNEKLFF
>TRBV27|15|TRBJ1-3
CASSPDGNSGNTIYF
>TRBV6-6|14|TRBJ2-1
CASSSGGRGNEQFF
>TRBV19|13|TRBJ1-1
CASSTARGTEAFF
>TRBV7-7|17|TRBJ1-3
CASSKGQGAFPGNTIYF
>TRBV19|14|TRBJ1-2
CASSIPGTGYGYTF
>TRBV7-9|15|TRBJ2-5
CASSLSLSGAETQYF
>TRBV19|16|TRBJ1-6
CASSLSRQAPNSPLHF
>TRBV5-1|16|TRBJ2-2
CASSQQGVANTGELFF
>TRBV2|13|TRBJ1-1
CASSGFIGAKAFF